This T cell receptor (beta chain) was obtained from a study of T cell repertoires in cytomegalovirus infection. The overall study: Recently identified HLA-C-restricted CMV epitopes and well-studied HLA-B-restricted CMV epitopes were used by the study. The public TCR beta signatures pointed to both CMV infection and matching HLA type.

This clonotype was counted only a few times. Its antigen is not identified. Germline values: CDR1 SGHVS, CDR2 FNYEAQ. Losses at the gene ends were 3 bases for V and 0 bases for J; bases not matched to a gene: 12. CDR3 length: 19 residues. TCRdb re-analysed the reads in MiXCR, keeping a single row per CDR3 protein. The sample yields around 710,000 distinct CDR3 sequences, roughly 28% seen once. Study-level findings and limits: HLA-C-restricted TCR beta clonotypes specific for CMV led the ex vivo response. The cumulative frequency of public TCR beta families identified carriers of CMV plus the relevant HLA.

The sample in question was cultured CD8+ T cells from PBMCs, obtained from culture after CMV antigen stimulation. This TCR was sampled from a human donor in good health (CMV status not recorded). Some clones in this sample may be carry-over from other donors' samples. The chain combines TRBV7-6 with TRBJ2-2, with 8 bases fitting TRBD2. CDR3 bases: TGTGCCAGCAGCTTTAGCCGACCGGGAGGGGGTACGAACACCGGGGAGCTGTTTTTT. Its translation: CASSFSRPGGGTNTGELFF. Full variable domain (rest looked up from reference TRBV7-6 and TRBJ2-2): GAGVSQSPRYKVTKRGQDVALRCDPISGHVSLYWYRQALGQGPEFLTYFNYEAQQDKSGLPNDRFSAERPEGSISTLTIQRTEQRDSAMYRCASSFSRPGGGTNTGELFFGEGSRLTVL.